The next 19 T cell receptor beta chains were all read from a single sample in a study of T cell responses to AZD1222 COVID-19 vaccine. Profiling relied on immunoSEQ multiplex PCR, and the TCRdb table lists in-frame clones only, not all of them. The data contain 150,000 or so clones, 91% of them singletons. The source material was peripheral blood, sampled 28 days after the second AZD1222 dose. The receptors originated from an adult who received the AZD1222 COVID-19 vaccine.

The CDR3 bases are TGTGCCAGCAGCTTAGCGTCCGCGGCTAGCACAGATACGCAGTATTTT. Its translation: CASSLASAASTDTQYF. This chain joins TRBV7-9 and TRBJ2-3; no firm D call. This CDR3 is 16 amino acids long. Per the germline V gene, CDR1 is SEHNR and CDR2 is FQNEAQ (reference sequence). Trimming stripped 0 bases from V and 0 bases from J, with 10 bases between.

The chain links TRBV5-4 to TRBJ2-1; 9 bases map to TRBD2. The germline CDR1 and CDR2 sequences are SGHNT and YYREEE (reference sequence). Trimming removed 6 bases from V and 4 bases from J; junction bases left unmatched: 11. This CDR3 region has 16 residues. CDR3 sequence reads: CASNSAGGRPYNEQFF. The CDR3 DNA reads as TGTGCCAGCAATTCGGCGGGAGGGCGGCCTTACAATGAGCAGTTCTTC.

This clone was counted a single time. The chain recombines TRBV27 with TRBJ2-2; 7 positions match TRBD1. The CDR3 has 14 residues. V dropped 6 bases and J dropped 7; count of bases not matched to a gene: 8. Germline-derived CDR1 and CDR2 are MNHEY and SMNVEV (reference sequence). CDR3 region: CASRPSTGVGELFF. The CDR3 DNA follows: TGTGCCAGCAGGCCCTCTACAGGGGTCGGGGAGCTGTTTTTT.

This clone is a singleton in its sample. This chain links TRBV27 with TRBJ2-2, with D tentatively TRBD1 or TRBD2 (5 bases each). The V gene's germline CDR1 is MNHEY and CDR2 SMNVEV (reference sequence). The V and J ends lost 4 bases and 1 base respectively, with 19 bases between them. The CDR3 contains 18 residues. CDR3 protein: CASSWQGPVGVNTGELFF. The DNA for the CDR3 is TGTGCCAGCAGTTGGCAGGGACCGGTTGGGGTGAACACCGGGGAGCTGTTTTTT.

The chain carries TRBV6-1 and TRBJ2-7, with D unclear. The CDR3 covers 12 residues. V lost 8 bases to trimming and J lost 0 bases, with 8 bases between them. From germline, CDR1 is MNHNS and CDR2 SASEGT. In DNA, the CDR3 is TGTGCCAGCCATACAGCCTCCTACGAGCAGTACTTC. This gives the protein CASHTASYEQYF.

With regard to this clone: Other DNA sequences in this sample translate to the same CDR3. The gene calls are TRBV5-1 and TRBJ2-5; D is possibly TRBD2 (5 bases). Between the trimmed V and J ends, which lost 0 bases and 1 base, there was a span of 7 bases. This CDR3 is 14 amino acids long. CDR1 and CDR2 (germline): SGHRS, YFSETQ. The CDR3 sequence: CASSLGSGQETQYF. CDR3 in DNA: TGCGCCAGCAGCTTGGGCAGCGGCCAAGAGACCCAGTACTTC.

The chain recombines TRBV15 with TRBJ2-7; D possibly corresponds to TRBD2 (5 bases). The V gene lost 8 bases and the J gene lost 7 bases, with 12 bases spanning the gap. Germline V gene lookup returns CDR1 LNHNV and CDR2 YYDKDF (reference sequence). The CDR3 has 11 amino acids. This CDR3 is CATGLWGEQYF. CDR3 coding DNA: TGTGCCACCGGACTTTGGGGTGAGCAGTACTTC. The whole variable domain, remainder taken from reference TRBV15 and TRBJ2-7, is DAMVIQNPRYQVTQFGKPVTLSCSQTLNHNVMYWYQQKSSQAPKLLFHYYDKDFNNEADTPDNFQSRRPNTSFCFLDIRSPGLGDTAMYLCATGLWGEQYFGPGTRLTVT.

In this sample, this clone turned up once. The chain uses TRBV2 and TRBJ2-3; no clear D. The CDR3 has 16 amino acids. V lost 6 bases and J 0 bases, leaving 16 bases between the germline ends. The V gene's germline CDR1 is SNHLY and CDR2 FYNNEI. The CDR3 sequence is CASREPHGRSTDTQYF. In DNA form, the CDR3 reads TGTGCCAGCAGGGAACCACATGGGCGAAGCACAGATACGCAGTATTTT.

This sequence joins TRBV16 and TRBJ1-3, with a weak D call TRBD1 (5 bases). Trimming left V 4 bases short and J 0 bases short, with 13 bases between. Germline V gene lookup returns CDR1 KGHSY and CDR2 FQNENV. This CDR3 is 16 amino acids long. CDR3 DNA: TGTGCCAGCAGCCCATCTTGGGGGAGCTCTGGAAACACCATATATTTT. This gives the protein CASSPSWGSSGNTIYF.

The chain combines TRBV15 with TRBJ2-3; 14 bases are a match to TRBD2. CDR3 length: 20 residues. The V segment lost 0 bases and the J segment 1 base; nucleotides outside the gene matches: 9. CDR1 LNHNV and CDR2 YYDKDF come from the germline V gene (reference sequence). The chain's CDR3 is CATSRDLGTSGSGRTDTQYF. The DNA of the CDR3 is TGTGCCACCAGCAGAGATCTGGGGACTAGCGGGAGCGGTCGCACAGATACGCAGTATTTT.

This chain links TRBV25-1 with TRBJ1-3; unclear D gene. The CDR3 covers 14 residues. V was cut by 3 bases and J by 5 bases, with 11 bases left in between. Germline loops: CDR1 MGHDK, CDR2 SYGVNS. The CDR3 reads CASSEAGDRNTIYF. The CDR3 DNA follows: TGTGCCAGCAGTGAGGCAGGAGACCGAAACACCATATATTTT.

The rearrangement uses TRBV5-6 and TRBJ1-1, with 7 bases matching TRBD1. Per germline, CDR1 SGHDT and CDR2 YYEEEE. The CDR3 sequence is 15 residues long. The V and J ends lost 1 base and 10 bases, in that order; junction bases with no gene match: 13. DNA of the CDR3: TGTGCCAGCAGCTTGATAAGGACAGGCGGCTATTCAGCTTTCTTT. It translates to CASSLIRTGGYSAFF.

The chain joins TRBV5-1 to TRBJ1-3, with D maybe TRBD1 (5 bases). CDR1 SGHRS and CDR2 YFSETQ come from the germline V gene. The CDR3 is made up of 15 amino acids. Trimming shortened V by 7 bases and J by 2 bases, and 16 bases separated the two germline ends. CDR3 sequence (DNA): TGCGCCAGCCGACTAAACCAGGGTGCTGGAAACACCATATATTTT. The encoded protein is CASRLNQGAGNTIYF.

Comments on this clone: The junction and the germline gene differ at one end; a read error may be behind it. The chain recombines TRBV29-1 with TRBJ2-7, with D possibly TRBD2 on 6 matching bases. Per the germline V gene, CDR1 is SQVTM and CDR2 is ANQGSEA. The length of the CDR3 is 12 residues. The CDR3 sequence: CSVEEEGPWLTF. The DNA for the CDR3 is TGCAGCGTTGAAGAGGAGGGCCCCTGGCTAACTTTC.

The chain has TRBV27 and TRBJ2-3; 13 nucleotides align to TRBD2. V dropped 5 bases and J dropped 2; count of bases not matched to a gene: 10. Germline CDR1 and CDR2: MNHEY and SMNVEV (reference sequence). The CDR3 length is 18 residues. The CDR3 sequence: CASSQTRTSGGNTDTQYF. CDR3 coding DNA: TGTGCCAGCAGTCAGACTCGGACTAGCGGGGGAAACACAGATACGCAGTATTTT.

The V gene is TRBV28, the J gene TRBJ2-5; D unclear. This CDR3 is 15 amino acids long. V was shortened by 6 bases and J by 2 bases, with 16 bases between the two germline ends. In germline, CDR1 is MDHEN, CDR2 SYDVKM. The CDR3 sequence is CASRTVRDVQETQYF. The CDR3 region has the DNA TGTGCCAGCAGAACAGTTAGGGATGTTCAAGAGACCCAGTACTTC.

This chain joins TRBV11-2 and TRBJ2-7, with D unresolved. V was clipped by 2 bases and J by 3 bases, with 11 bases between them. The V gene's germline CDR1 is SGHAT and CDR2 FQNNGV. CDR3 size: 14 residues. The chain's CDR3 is CASSLSVGIYEQYF. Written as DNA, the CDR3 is TGTGCCAGCAGCTTATCCGTAGGAATCTACGAGCAGTACTTC.

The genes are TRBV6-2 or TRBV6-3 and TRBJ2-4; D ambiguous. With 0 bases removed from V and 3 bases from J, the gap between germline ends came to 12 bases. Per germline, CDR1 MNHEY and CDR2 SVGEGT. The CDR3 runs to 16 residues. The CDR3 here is CASSYSADWDKNIQYF. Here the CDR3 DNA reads TGTGCCAGCAGTTACTCGGCCGACTGGGACAAAAACATTCAGTACTTC.

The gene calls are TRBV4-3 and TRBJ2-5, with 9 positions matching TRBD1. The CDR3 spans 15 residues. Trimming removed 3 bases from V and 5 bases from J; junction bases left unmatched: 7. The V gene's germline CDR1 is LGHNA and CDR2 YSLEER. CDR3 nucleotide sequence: TGCGCCAGCAGCCAGGGACAGGGAGGTAGGGAGACCCAGTACTTC. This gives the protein CASSQGQGGRETQYF.